This entry lists 29 T cell receptor beta chains sequenced from one sample in a study of blood T cells in healthy people across ages. A sample-barcoded 5' primer and a J-beta primer mix were used in a second PCR of about 7 to 12 cycles. TCRdb redid the calling of the 5' RACE reads with MiXCR, one entry per CDR3 protein. Among about 1,500,000 distinct CDR3 sequences listed, approximately 30% were seen once. Sequencing was carried out using blood. The receptors here all came from a young woman in good health.

This clonotype has at least ten counts. V is TRBV12-3 or TRBV12-4 and J is TRBJ2-6; D uncertain. V lost 4 bases to trimming and J lost 1 base, with 11 bases between them. The CDR3 has 16 amino acids. The CDR3 DNA sequence: TGTGCCAGCAGTTCCTGGACGGAGTCTGGGGCCAACGTCCTGACTTTC. Protein sequence: CASSSWTESGANVLTF.

This chain uses TRBV27 with TRBJ1-2; TRBD1 is a possible D gene (5 bases). The CDR3 consists of 16 residues. Between the trimmed V and J ends, which lost 6 bases and 1 base, there was a span of 18 bases. CDR1 MNHEY and CDR2 SMNVEV come from the germline V gene (reference sequence). The CDR3 loop is CASRDSGTVLNYGYTF. In nucleotides, the CDR3 is TGTGCCAGCAGAGACTCCGGGACGGTCCTTAACTATGGCTACACCTTC.

The genes are TRBV6-1 and TRBJ1-6, with D perhaps matching TRBD1 (6 bases). Germline CDR1 MNHNS, CDR2 SASEGT. CDR3 length: 18 amino acids. V lost 7 bases, J lost 8 bases, and 27 bases lay in between. As DNA, the CDR3 is TGTGCCAGCACGGGGCAATCATACCTCCGGGGGCATGATTCACCCCTCCACTTT. Amino acid sequence: CASTGQSYLRGHDSPLHF.

This clonotype was counted ten times or more. This chain connects TRBV12-3 or TRBV12-4 to TRBJ2-7, with D perhaps assigned TRBD1 or TRBD2 (5 bases each). CDR3 size: 13 residues. With 6 bases removed from V and 4 bases from J, the gap between germline ends came to 13 bases. CDR3 protein: CASSFLGPYEQYF. For the CDR3, the DNA is TGTGCCAGCAGCTTCTTGGGACCGTACGAGCAGTACTTC.

Here the CDR3 reads CASSLVGASGCRTDTQYF. CDR3 nucleotides: TGTGCCAGCAGCTTAGTAGGGGCTAGCGGGTGCCGCACAGATACGCAGTATTTT. The chain has TRBV7-2 and TRBJ2-3; 8 nucleotides match TRBD2. V lost 1 base to trimming and J lost 1 base; unmatched junction nucleotides: 10. Germline V gene lookup returns CDR1 SGHTA and CDR2 FQGNSA. This CDR3 contains 18 residues.

CDR3 in DNA: TGTGCCAGCAGCAAAGACAGGACACCCAAAGGGGGCTACACCTTC. It translates to CASSKDRTPKGGYTF. V and J are TRBV21-1 and TRBJ1-2; whether TRBD1, the table's D call, matches the DNA was not checked. TRBV21-1 is a documented pseudogene. CDR3 length equals 15 residues.

Ten or more counts support this clonotype. This chain uses TRBV10-3 with TRBJ2-7; a possible D gene is TRBD2 (6 bases). This CDR3 has 14 residues. Per germline, CDR1 ENHRY and CDR2 SYGVKD. V was shortened by 2 bases and J by 0 bases, with 8 bases between the two germline ends. The CDR3 spells CAISEGGSSYEQYF. The CDR3 region has the DNA TGTGCCATCAGTGAGGGGGGGAGCTCCTACGAGCAGTACTTC.

This rearrangement joins TRBV3-1 to TRBJ2-7, with D perhaps matching TRBD2 (6 bases). CDR1 is LGHDT, CDR2 YNNKEL, per germline (reference sequence). Trimming cost V 0 bases and J 10 bases, with 28 bases left between them. The CDR3 extends over 18 amino acids. The CDR3 DNA sequence: TGTGCCAGCAGCCAAGAAGCTGCTGGGTATGGGCATGGAGGGGCCCAGTACTTC. It specifies CASSQEAAGYGHGGAQYF.

This clonotype was counted ten times or more. This chain connects TRBV7-2 to TRBJ2-4, with 12 bases fitting TRBD2. Per germline, CDR1 SGHTA and CDR2 FQGNSA. This CDR3 spans 15 amino acids. The V segment lost 5 bases and the J segment 9 bases; nucleotides outside the gene matches: 8. CDR3 sequence: CASSRTSGGSSIQYF. DNA for the CDR3: TGTGCCAGCAGCCGTACTAGCGGGGGGTCAAGCATTCAGTACTTC. Full variable domain (outside the CDR3, taken from reference TRBV7-2 and TRBJ2-4): GAGVSQSPSNKVTEKGKDVELRCDPISGHTALYWYRQSLGQGLEFLIYFQGNSAPDKSGLPSDRFSAERTGGSVSTLTIQRTQQEDSAVYLCASSRTSGGSSIQYFGAGTRLSVL.

This clonotype was observed a few times. The chain employs TRBV9 and TRBJ2-1; 9 bases are shared with TRBD1. J gave up 4 bases and V 2 bases, and 4 bases lay outside the gene matches. The CDR3 sequence is 15 residues long. The V gene's germline CDR1 is SGDLS and CDR2 YYNGEE. CDR3 sequence reads: CASSVDRGFYNEQFF. The CDR3 DNA follows: TGTGCCAGCAGCGTTGACAGGGGGTTTTACAATGAGCAGTTCTTC.

This chain links TRBV6-2 or TRBV6-3 with TRBJ2-1; tentatively, D is TRBD2 (5 bases). Trimming removed 2 bases at V and 5 bases at J, with 10 bases between. There are 14 residues in the CDR3. The germline V gene has CDR1 MNHEY and CDR2 SVGEGT. The CDR3 nucleotides read TGTGCCAGCAGTTACGAGCTAGCCCACAATGAGCAGTTCTTC. This codes for CASSYELAHNEQFF.

The CDR3 sequence: CASSVETQPQHF. The CDR3 DNA reads TGTGCCAGCAGTGTCGAAACTCAGCCCCAGCATTTT. The rearrangement links TRBV2 to TRBJ1-5; D remains unclear. The CDR3 runs to 12 residues. Germline-derived CDR1 and CDR2 are SNHLY and FYNNEI. The V end was cut by 4 bases, the J end by 6 bases, with 7 bases between.

This sequence joins TRBV27 and TRBJ1-5; 8 bases agree with TRBD1. In germline, CDR1 is MNHEY, CDR2 SMNVEV (reference sequence). CDR3 length: 14 amino acids. Trimming took 6 bases from V and 4 from J; bases not matched to a gene: 5. The CDR3 spells CASRGTGVNQPQHF. The DNA for the CDR3 is TGTGCCAGCAGGGGGACAGGCGTGAATCAGCCCCAGCATTTT.

This clonotype has more than one count but fewer than ten. V gene TRBV5-4 combines with J gene TRBJ2-2, with D possibly being TRBD1 (5 bases). The CDR3 loop spans 16 amino acids. CDR1 and CDR2 (germline): SGHNT, YYREEE (reference sequence). Trimming removed 2 bases at V and 0 bases at J, with 11 bases between. CDR3 nucleotides: TGTGCCAGCAGCTTTAGGGGTGGGGCGAACACCGGGGAGCTGTTTTTT. As protein: CASSFRGGANTGELFF. Drawing the rest from reference TRBV5-4 and TRBJ2-2, the complete variable domain is ETGVTQSPTHLIKTRGQQVTLRCSSQSGHNTVSWYQQALGQGPQFIFQYYREEENGRGNFPPRFSGLQFPNYSSELNVNALELDDSALYLCASSFRGGANTGELFFGEGSRLTVL.

Concerning this clonotype: A much larger clone lies a single base off, so this may be a read error. The conserved phenylalanine or tryptophan normally closing the CDR3 is absent here, so this likely arose from a read error. The chain carries TRBV12-3 or TRBV12-4 and TRBJ1-2, with 11 bases identical to TRBD1. Germline trimming cut 4 bases from V and 5 bases from J; bases unmatched to any gene: 3. The CDR3 sequence is 14 residues long. The CDR3 DNA follows: TGTGCCAGCAGTTCCGGGACAGGGGGTTATGGCTACACCGTC. This translates into CASSSGTGGYGYTV.

The chain uses TRBV6-4 and TRBJ1-2; D is possibly TRBD1 (6 bases). V dropped 6 bases and J dropped 3 bases, with 17 bases sitting between them. This CDR3 is built from 15 residues. CDR1 MRHNA and CDR2 SNTAGT come from the germline V gene. CDR3 region: CASSPTGFSYYGYTF. The CDR3 bases are TGTGCCAGCAGCCCTACAGGGTTCTCCTACTATGGCTACACCTTC.

The chain has TRBV30 and TRBJ1-2; D unclear. Germline CDR1 and CDR2: GTSNPN and SVGIG (reference sequence). CDR3 length equals 12 residues. Trimming took off 3 bases at V and 7 bases at J, with 12 bases between the two ends. CDR3 sequence reads: CAWRPEWGGYTF. The CDR3 DNA sequence: TGTGCCTGGAGACCAGAATGGGGTGGCTACACCTTC.

In the case of this clonotype: A much larger clone sits a single nucleotide away, making a read error possible. In DNA form, the CDR3 reads TGTGCCATCAGTGCGAGGAACGAGCAGTACTTC. It translates to CAISARNEQYF. V gene TRBV10-3 combines with J gene TRBJ2-4; D unresolved. TRBJ2-7 explains the end of the DNA better; the J call may be wrong. The V gene's germline CDR1 is ENHRY and CDR2 SYGVKD. CDR3 length: 11 amino acids.

To note about this clonotype: The germline gene is not matched at one end of the junction; a read error may be the cause. V is TRBV9 and J is TRBJ2-5, with D possibly TRBD1 on 6 matching bases. The CDR3 is 15 amino acids. Looked up from germline, CDR1 is SGDLS and CDR2 is YYNGEE. CDR3 DNA: TGTGCCGGCAGCGTAGGGCAGGGGATACTGGAGACCCAGTACTTC. It yields the protein CAGSVGQGILETQYF.

The sample holds one count of this clonotype. The J gene is TRBJ2-3, the V gene TRBV7-2, with D possibly TRBD2 on 6 matching bases. Trimming pared 5 bases from V and 2 bases from J, leaving 11 bases between. The length of the CDR3 is 14 residues. CDR1 is SGHTA, CDR2 FQGNSA, per germline. The CDR3 region is CASSPWTTTDTQYF. DNA for the CDR3: TGTGCCAGCAGCCCTTGGACTACCACAGATACGCAGTATTTT. The full variable domain, completed using reference TRBV7-2 and TRBJ2-3, is GAGVSQSPSNKVTEKGKDVELRCDPISGHTALYWYRQSLGQGLEFLIYFQGNSAPDKSGLPSDRFSAERTGGSVSTLTIQRTQQEDSAVYLCASSPWTTTDTQYFGPGTRLTVL.

This clonotype has only a few counts. The V gene is TRBV10-3, the J gene TRBJ1-2; 7 nucleotides align to TRBD1. The CDR3 is 13 residues long. CDR1 is ENHRY and CDR2 is SYGVKD in the germline V gene. After removal of 4 bases from V and 2 bases from J, the junction contained 1 base not matched to a gene. CDR3 region: CAISVGQNYGYTF. The CDR3 DNA reads as TGTGCCATCAGTGTGGGACAGAACTATGGCTACACCTTC.

This clonotype was seen at least ten times. The chain carries TRBV29-1 and TRBJ2-1; tentatively, D is TRBD2 (6 bases). Between the trimmed V and J ends, which lost 0 bases and 8 bases, there was a span of 14 bases. Germline CDR1 and CDR2: SQVTM and ANQGSEA. The CDR3 length is 14 residues. The CDR3 sequence is CSVEDPIGGDEQFF. The CDR3 DNA sequence: TGCAGCGTTGAAGACCCCATAGGAGGGGATGAGCAGTTCTTC.

At least ten counts were recorded for this clonotype. The chain links TRBV7-9 to TRBJ1-2; D ambiguous. V was trimmed by 1 base and J by 1 base, leaving 7 bases between them. Germline lookup yields CDR1 SEHNR and CDR2 FQNEAQ (reference sequence). CDR3 length: 14 amino acids. The CDR3 loop reads CASSLGHSNYGYTF. As DNA, the CDR3 is TGTGCCAGCAGCTTAGGACACAGTAACTATGGCTACACCTTC.

This clonotype was seen a handful of times. The chain carries TRBV18 and TRBJ1-2, with D possibly being TRBD1 (6 bases). V lost 3 bases and J lost 1, with 21 bases in between. This CDR3 has 18 amino acids. CDR1 and CDR2 (germline): KGHSH, LQKENI. CDR3 region: CASSPLDRGHPLNYGYTF. In DNA, the CDR3 is TGTGCCAGCTCACCCCTGGACCGGGGGCATCCCCTTAACTATGGCTACACCTTC.

V usage is TRBV2 and J usage is TRBJ1-1; D unclear. Deletions cut 4 bases from V and 5 bases from J, with 8 bases between. CDR3 size: 12 residues. CDR1 is SNHLY, CDR2 FYNNEI, per germline. The DNA for the CDR3 is TGTGCCAGCAGTGTGTCCTTTACTGAAGCTTTCTTT. This sequence encodes CASSVSFTEAFF. Drawing the rest from reference TRBV2 and TRBJ1-1, the complete variable domain is EPEVTQTPSHQVTQMGQEVILRCVPISNHLYFYWYRQILGQKVEFLVSFYNNEISEKSEIFDDQFSVERPDGSNFTLKIRSTKLEDSAMYFCASSVSFTEAFFGQGTRLTVV.

This clonotype was seen repeatedly, ten times or more. This chain links TRBV7-2 with TRBJ2-5; TRBD2 matches 7 bases. The CDR3 contains 15 residues. V lost 0 bases and J lost 4; bases outside the gene matches: 5. Germline-derived CDR1 and CDR2 are SGHTA and FQGNSA. CDR3: CASSLAGGPPETQYF. The CDR3 DNA reads as TGTGCCAGCAGCTTAGCGGGAGGGCCCCCAGAGACCCAGTACTTC.

The V and J genes are TRBV11-2 and TRBJ2-1; 11 bases fit TRBD2. The CDR3 loop spans 15 amino acids. Germline V CDR1 and CDR2: SGHAT, FQNNGV. V was pared by 5 bases and J by 12 bases, with 12 bases of the junction left unmatched. DNA of the CDR3: TGTGCCAGCAGCCCAGCCGGACTAGCGGGTCGGGGGCAGTTCTTC. It is translated as CASSPAGLAGRGQFF.

This clonotype was detected ten times or more. V usage is TRBV7-3 and J usage is TRBJ2-3, with TRBD2 identical over 9 bases. The CDR3 runs 21 residues. Trimming at V came to 0 bases and at J to 0 bases, leaving 16 bases not matched to a gene. Germline V gene data show CDR1 as SGHTA and CDR2 as FQGTGA. The CDR3 DNA follows: TGTGCCAGCAGCTTAACAGCGGGGGGCTTCTCCCCCGTCAGGAGCACAGATACGCAGTATTTT. Residues: CASSLTAGGFSPVRSTDTQYF.

As for this clonotype: This may come from a read error, since a much larger clone is one base off. The CDR3: CSARKGTSVSLDRNQQFF. The DNA of the CDR3 is TGCAGTGCTCGTAAGGGGACTAGCGTCTCCCTAGATCGCAATCAGCAGTTCTTC. V and J are TRBV20-1 and TRBJ2-1; 10 bases line up with TRBD2. This CDR3 is built from 18 residues. The germline V gene encodes CDR1 DFQATT and CDR2 SNEGSKA (reference sequence).